The 20 T cell receptor beta chains below come from one sample, sequenced in a study of blood T cells in healthy people across ages. With a J-beta primer mix and a sample-barcoded 5' primer, a second PCR ran about 7 to 11 cycles. TCRdb re-derived calls from the 5' RACE reads in MiXCR, one entry per CDR3 protein. Among 1.2 million to 1.5 million distinct CDR3 sequences listed, roughly 64% were seen once. The sample consisted of blood. The source of these receptors is a man younger than 35 in good health.

This clonotype was seen a few times. The V gene is TRBV2, the J gene TRBJ2-6; possible D gene TRBD2, 5 bases. This CDR3 spans 14 amino acids. Germline CDR1 is SNHLY and CDR2 is FYNNEI. Trimming cost V 8 bases and J 3 bases, with 11 bases left between them. CDR3 amino acids: CASSRERGANVLTF. The CDR3 region has the DNA TGTGCCAGCTCCCGGGAACGTGGGGCCAACGTCCTGACTTTC.

V usage is TRBV4-3 and J usage is TRBJ2-2; D is tentatively TRBD1 or TRBD2 (7 bases each). There are 15 residues in the CDR3. V was cut by 3 bases and J by 6 bases, with 14 bases left in between. CDR1 LGHNA and CDR2 YSLEER come from the germline V gene. CDR3 region: CASSHDRAGAGELFF. In DNA, the CDR3 is TGCGCCAGCAGCCACGACAGGGCGGGAGCCGGGGAGCTGTTTTTT.

The chain recombines TRBV5-1 with TRBJ2-4, with 9 bases identical to TRBD2. The J call may be in error: the DNA end matches TRBJ2-7 better. The CDR3 sequence is 16 residues long. The V gene's germline CDR1 is SGHRS and CDR2 YFSETQ. This chain's CDR3 is CASSLRTSDLEGEQYF. The DNA for the CDR3 is TGCGCCAGCAGCCTGAGGACTAGCGATCTGGAGGGCGAGCAGTACTTC.

V gene TRBV5-5 combines with J gene TRBJ2-4; D remains ambiguous. Germline-derived CDR1 and CDR2 are SGHKS and YYEKEE (reference sequence). V dropped 0 bases and J dropped 6 bases, with 10 bases sitting between them. The CDR3 is 14 amino acids. CDR3 residues: CASSLDSFSNIQYF. DNA for the CDR3: TGTGCCAGCAGCTTGGATTCATTTTCAAACATTCAGTACTTC.

The rearrangement joins TRBV29-1 to TRBJ1-2; TRBD1 aligns across 10 bases. CDR3 length: 13 amino acids. V shed 6 bases and J 8 bases; nucleotides not matched to a gene: 9. Germline assignment: CDR1 SQVTM and CDR2 ANQGSEA. CDR3 loop: CSVRGTGEGGYTF. In DNA, the CDR3 is TGCAGCGTACGCGGGACAGGGGAGGGCGGCTACACCTTC.

The rearrangement links TRBV28 to TRBJ2-7; D is uncertain. The CDR3 totals 13 residues. With 3 bases removed from V and 1 base from J, the gap between germline ends came to 7 bases. CDR1 and CDR2 from the germline V gene are MDHEN and SYDVKM. CDR3 amino acids: CASSFKWSYEQYF. The CDR3 DNA reads TGTGCCAGCAGTTTTAAATGGTCCTACGAGCAGTACTTC.

There are a few counts of this clonotype. The chain uses TRBV20-1 and TRBJ1-5, with D unresolved. Germline CDR1 and CDR2: DFQATT and SNEGSKA (reference sequence). The CDR3 extends over 13 amino acids. V shed 5 bases and J shed 4 bases, with 12 bases lying between them. The CDR3 spells CSAGQGRNQPQHF. For the CDR3, the DNA is TGCAGTGCTGGCCAAGGCAGGAATCAGCCCCAGCATTTT.

This chain connects TRBV6-5 to TRBJ2-5; 7 bases fit TRBD2. In germline, CDR1 is MNHEY, CDR2 SVGAGI. CDR3 size: 15 residues. Germline trimming cut 2 bases from V and 2 bases from J; bases unmatched to any gene: 5. CDR3 residues: CASSYRRGYQETQYF. DNA of the CDR3: TGTGCCAGCAGTTACCGGCGGGGGTATCAAGAGACCCAGTACTTC.

The table lists this clonotype with a few counts. The V gene is TRBV3-1, the J gene TRBJ2-7, with D perhaps matching TRBD2 (6 bases). Trimming removed 0 bases from V and 5 bases from J, with 17 bases in between. The CDR3 runs to 16 residues. Germline CDR1 and CDR2: LGHDT and YNNKEL (reference sequence). The CDR3, as DNA: TGTGCCAGCAGCCAAGATCCCGCCGGGACTTTAGACGAGCAGTACTTC. This encodes CASSQDPAGTLDEQYF.

This clonotype was seen at least ten times. The CDR3: CSVAIPGRAYEQYF. The CDR3 nucleotides are TGCAGCGTCGCAATACCGGGACGGGCCTACGAGCAGTACTTC. V usage is TRBV29-1 and J usage is TRBJ2-7; D is tentatively TRBD1 or TRBD2 (5 bases each). Trimming pared 6 bases from V and 2 bases from J, leaving 17 bases between. This CDR3 is built from 14 residues. Germline lookup yields CDR1 SQVTM and CDR2 ANQGSEA.

This chain links TRBV5-1 with TRBJ1-1; no definite D call. The CDR3 runs 14 residues. Between the trimmed V and J ends, which lost 2 bases and 1 base, there was a span of 9 bases. CDR1 SGHRS and CDR2 YFSETQ come from the germline V gene. DNA for the CDR3: TGCGCCAGCAGCTTTCATGAGGCGAACACTGAAGCTTTCTTT. Encoded protein: CASSFHEANTEAFF.

This clonotype has a count of ten or more. The chain's CDR3 is CASSFAKPGQGGSYEQYF. The CDR3 DNA is TGTGCCAGCAGTTTCGCCAAACCGGGACAGGGGGGCTCCTACGAGCAGTACTTC. The chain links TRBV6-5 to TRBJ2-7; 11 positions match TRBD1. Trimming took 4 bases from V and 0 from J; bases not matched to a gene: 11. This CDR3 spans 18 amino acids. Germline V CDR1 and CDR2: MNHEY, SVGAGI.

This chain joins TRBV29-1 and TRBJ2-1; D may be TRBD2 (7 bases). CDR1 and CDR2 (germline): SQVTM, ANQGSEA. Trimming shortened V by 7 bases and J by 0 bases, and 16 bases separated the two germline ends. The CDR3 totals 15 residues. In nucleotides, the CDR3 is TGCAGCGCCCAGGGGCGGGAGAGCTCCTACAATGAGCAGTTCTTC. This encodes CSAQGRESSYNEQFF.

The CDR3 DNA reads as TGTGCCAGCAGCAAAGCGCGAACGAGGACCCAGTACTTC. It is translated as CASSKARTRTQYF. The chain is built from TRBV21-1 and TRBJ2-7. The DNA end favors TRBJ2-5, so the J call may be wrong. TRBV21-1 has pseudogene status. This CDR3 is built from 13 residues.

This clonotype was picked up a small number of times. This sequence joins TRBV20-1 and TRBJ2-5; D might be TRBD2 (5 bases). Trimming took 1 base from V and 5 from J, leaving 8 bases between them. Germline V gives CDR1 DFQATT, CDR2 SNEGSKA (reference sequence). The CDR3 is 12 amino acids. The CDR3, as DNA: TGCAGTGCTAGAGTGGGGAGCGAGACCCAGTACTTC. Residues: CSARVGSETQYF.

The genes are TRBV4-1 and TRBJ2-3; D ambiguous. CDR1 is MGHRA and CDR2 is YSYEKL in the germline V gene. Trimming took 2 bases from V and 0 from J, leaving 15 bases between them. There are 17 residues in the CDR3. The CDR3 DNA reads as TGCGCCAGCAGCCAATTGGCCGGACCCAGCAGCACAGATACGCAGTATTTT. This sequence encodes CASSQLAGPSSTDTQYF.

This rearrangement joins TRBV28 to TRBJ2-3; the D call may be TRBD1 or TRBD2 (6 bases each). With 5 bases removed from V and 2 bases from J, the gap between germline ends came to 11 bases. The CDR3 totals 14 residues. Per the germline V gene, CDR1 is MDHEN and CDR2 is SYDVKM. CDR3 residues: CASSGGPTTDTQYF. The CDR3 coding sequence is TGTGCCAGCAGTGGGGGGCCCACCACAGATACGCAGTATTTT.

The gene calls are TRBV5-1 and TRBJ2-1, with a possible D match to TRBD2 (6 bases). Trimming cost V 4 bases and J 8 bases, with 16 bases left between them. The germline gives CDR1 SGHRS, CDR2 YFSETQ. This CDR3 has 14 amino acids. This CDR3 is CASSPVGEVYEQFF. The CDR3 DNA follows: TGCGCCAGCAGCCCGGTCGGGGAGGTCTATGAGCAGTTCTTC.

This clonotype has a count of ten or more. J is TRBJ2-7 and V is TRBV4-3; the match to TRBD1 covers 11 bases. Trimming cost V 4 bases and J 3 bases; bases outside gene matches: 2. The CDR3 consists of 14 residues. Germline CDR1 LGHNA, CDR2 YSLEER. The CDR3 coding sequence is TGCGCCAGCAGCCGAGGGACAGGGGGCTACGAGCAGTACTTC. This encodes CASSRGTGGYEQYF.

The table lists this clonotype with a few counts. The chain employs TRBV28 and TRBJ1-6; a possible D gene is TRBD1 (6 bases). CDR3 length: 14 amino acids. In germline, CDR1 is MDHEN, CDR2 SYDVKM. The V end was cut by 5 bases, the J end by 10 bases, with 15 bases between. The CDR3 bases are TGTGCCAGCAGTAGAGAGCAGGGGAGGTCACCCCTCCACTTT. This translates into CASSREQGRSPLHF.